The source of this T cell receptor beta chain is a study of T-cell memory formation after mild COVID-19. Points from the study as a whole: Whereas later expanders leaned CD4+, clones contracting day 15 to 85 showed a balanced CD4/CD8 makeup. Second-wave clones peaking on day 37 lacked confirmed SARS-CoV-2 specificity.

Remarks on this clonotype: No antigen is known for it.

V gave up 6 bases and J gave up 6 bases, with 6 bases separating them. CDR3 size: 11 residues. CDR1 is MNHEY and CDR2 is SVGEGT in the germline V gene. MiXCR, run by TCRdb on the 5' RACE reads, gives a single entry per CDR3 protein. Here the sample spans 150,000 to 200,000 distinct CDR3 sequences, under 20% being singletons. Sequenced input: PBMCs or a T cell subset sorted from them (not recorded which). The sequence came from an adult woman who had mild COVID-19 (a few samples of this study predate the infection). Cell type and time point are not known. The rearrangement uses TRBV6-2 or TRBV6-3 and TRBJ2-1; D unclear. DNA for the CDR3: TGTGCCAGCAGCCACAGCAATGAGCAGTTCTTC. Its protein product is CASSHSNEQFF.